This T cell receptor beta chain was retrieved from a study of blood T cell repertoires in COVID-19. At the level of the study: Acute and convalescent COVID-19 samples came from the United States, Italy and Spain. T cells, B-cell-depleted T cells, or PBMCs supplied cDNA or gDNA.

This CDR3 is built from 13 residues. Germline V gene data show CDR1 as MGHRA and CDR2 as YSYEKL. V was pared by 1 base and J by 4 bases, with 7 bases between. Authors' analysis steps: Nucleated cell counts were estimated from reference gene primer amplification. Measured with immunoSEQ multiplex PCR; TCRdb has only the in-frame clones, and not every one. V, J and clone size derive from that table, while D and trimming were established from the DNA sequence. This table holds some 230,000 clones, 80% to 90% found once. The V gene is TRBV4-1, the J gene TRBJ1-2; D gene uncertain. The TCR sequence derives from a woman aged 55 to 70 who had recovered from COVID-19. The sequenced sample was peripheral blood. The CDR3 here is CASSQASSYGYTF. CDR3 DNA: TGCGCCAGCAGCCAAGCCTCCAGCTATGGCTACACCTTC.